The following is a T cell receptor (beta chain) sequence with its context. J was trimmed by 4 bases and V by 5 bases; bases with no gene match: 8. Germline V gene data show CDR1 as SGHTA and CDR2 as FQGTGA. The CDR3 totals 15 residues. In the authors' workflow: Reference gene primer amplification yielded estimated nucleated cell counts. Profiled with immunoSEQ multiplex PCR; TCRdb holds only in-frame clones, not every one. V, J and clone size are taken as reported in that table, and D and trimming were inferred from the DNA itself. The sample records around 300,000 clones, roughly 85% being singletons. The sample comes from a study of blood T cell repertoires in COVID-19. As for the study in general: The United States, Italy and Spain supplied acute and convalescent COVID-19 samples. Nucleic acid was either cDNA or gDNA, and it came from T cells, B-cell-depleted T cells, or PBMCs.

The chain recombines TRBV7-3 with TRBJ1-2, with 9 bases that match TRBD1. The receptor was derived from a human donor in a cohort sampled during active COVID-19. The sequenced sample was peripheral blood. CDR3 region: CASSPGQGPRYGYTF. Written as DNA, the CDR3 is TGTGCCAGCAGCCCCGGACAGGGGCCGCGCTATGGCTACACCTTC.